Listed here is a single T cell receptor beta chain. Clones were read by immunoSEQ multiplex PCR, and TCRdb kept only the in-frame ones, dropping some. Of 30,000 to 45,000 clones listed, roughly 80% are singletons. This record belongs to a study of blood T cell repertoires in COVID-19. At the level of the study: Collection of acute and convalescent COVID-19 samples took place in the United States, Italy and Spain. In each case, the material was cDNA or gDNA derived from T cells, B-cell-depleted T cells, or PBMCs.

The sequenced sample was peripheral blood. The sequence was obtained from a man aged 80 or over with active or convalescent COVID-19.

The CDR3 DNA sequence: TGTGCCAGCAGCCCCCAAGCAGCGGGGGGGGGAAATACGCAGTATTTT. The encoded protein is CASSPQAAGGGNTQYF. This chain links TRBV5-5 with TRBJ2-3; 10 bases fit TRBD2. This CDR3 comprises 16 residues. CDR1 and CDR2 from the germline V gene are SGHKS and YYEKEE (reference sequence). J gave up 7 bases and V 4 bases, and 12 bases lay outside the gene matches.